Described below is a single T cell receptor (beta chain) sequence and its context. Its specific antigen is unknown. No base quality values were provided; no much bigger clone lies one nucleotide off. This specimen comes from a study of T cell changes during pregnancy in multiple sclerosis (dated by TCRdb to the late 2010s). Study-wide context: Changes in the T cell repertoire over the course of pregnancy were examined in this study in women with multiple sclerosis.

Libraries were made using the immunoSEQ multiplex PCR assay. The table comes from immuneACCESS by way of TCRdb, which keeps in-frame sequences with V and J called. Part of the clones is missing from these tables; in studies checked, under half for an unresolved V gene and the rest for unknown reasons. This sample has about 59,000 clones in its table, and roughly 92% of those were observed once. The top ten hold about 3% of the sample. V lost 4 bases and J lost 8 bases, and the count of bases not matched to a germline gene is 9. Reading the germline V gene (reference sequence) gives CDR1 PRHDT and CDR2 FYEKMQ. The CDR3 runs 15 residues from the cysteine to the phenylalanine. Of the read, only the CDR3 DNA is kept; its 45 bases are in frame from base 1.

This sequence originates from a female donor in good health, enrolled as a control in a pregnancy study. The sequenced sample was peripheral blood, obtained in the third trimester of pregnancy. Recombination joined TRBV13 with TRBJ2-1, with 9 bases matching TRBD2. The nucleotide sequence reads TGTGCCAGCAGCTCCCCCGGGACTAGCCAATATGAGCAGTTCTTC. It translates as CASSSPGTSQYEQFF.